The next 5 T cell receptor beta chains were all read from a single sample in a study of blood T cell repertoires in COVID-19 (dated by TCRdb to about 2020). Library preparation used the immunoSEQ multiplex PCR assay. Held by TCRdb, this immuneACCESS table contains in-frame sequences only and omits some clones. Under half of the omission traces to an unresolved V gene where checked; the cause of the rest is unknown. A total of tens of thousands of clones appear in this sample, approximately 80% of them only once. About 49% of the sample is held by the ten biggest clonotypes. The specimen sequenced was peripheral blood. These receptors originate from an older woman with acute or convalescent COVID-19.

This clone was seen a few times. The rearrangement links TRBV28 to TRBJ1-1, with D possibly TRBD1 on 5 matching bases. The CDR3 totals 14 residues. Germline V gene data show CDR1 as MDHEN and CDR2 as SYDVKM. V was pared by 3 bases and J by 2 bases, with 10 bases between. CDR3 nucleotide sequence: TGTGCCAGCAGTTTCGGGGGACCTAACACTGAAGCTTTCTTT. It codes for CASSFGGPNTEAFF. The full variable domain, rest sourced from reference TRBV28 and TRBJ1-1, is DVKVTQSSRYLVKRTGEKVFLECVQDMDHENMFWYRQDPGLGLRLIYFSYDVKMKEKGDIPEGYSVSREKKERFSLILESASTNQTSMYLCASSFGGPNTEAFFGQGTRLTVV.

The chain employs TRBV3-1 (or the pseudogene TRBV3-2) and TRBJ2-1, with a tentative D call TRBD2 (5 bases). The V and J ends lost 5 bases and 6 bases respectively, with 11 bases between them. The length of the CDR3 is 13 residues. Germline assignment: CDR1 LGHDT and CDR2 YNNKEL (reference sequence). CDR3: CASSVGVLNEQFF. CDR3 DNA sequence: TGTGCCAGCAGCGTCGGGGTGCTCAATGAGCAGTTCTTC.

The J gene is TRBJ2-7, the V gene TRBV7-3; 8 bases map to TRBD2. Germline CDR1 reads SGHTA; CDR2 reads FQGTGA. The CDR3 has 16 residues. Germline trimming cut 1 base from V and 2 bases from J; bases unmatched to any gene: 7. The CDR3 coding sequence is TGTGCCAGCAGCTTAATCGGCGGGACTAGTACCTACGAGCAGTACTTC. This encodes CASSLIGGTSTYEQYF.

The genes are TRBV5-1 and TRBJ1-2; perhaps TRBD1 as D (6 bases). This CDR3 is built from 13 residues. Germline CDR1 is SGHRS and CDR2 is YFSETQ. Trimming took off 3 bases at V and 7 bases at J, with 13 bases between the two ends. CDR3 in DNA: TGCGCCAGCAGCTCAAAACAGGGTCTTGGCTACACCTTC. Its translation: CASSSKQGLGYTF.

The rearrangement uses TRBV2 and TRBJ1-2; 11 bases agree with TRBD1. V lost 1 base and J lost 4; bases outside the gene matches: 5. The CDR3 totals 16 residues. The V gene's germline CDR1 is SNHLY and CDR2 FYNNEI. The CDR3: CASSEGRTGGGYGYTF. The CDR3 DNA follows: TGTGCCAGCAGTGAAGGTCGGACAGGGGGCGGCTATGGCTACACCTTC.